A selection of T cell receptor beta chains follows, all from one sample in a study of response to subunit inactivated influenza vaccine. Each CDR3 protein gets one entry after TCRdb re-called the RT-PCR reads with MiXCR. The table records over 750,000 distinct CDR3 sequences, about 20% of them present only once. Source: PBMCs from blood, taken around 5 days after vaccination. Receptors were obtained from a man aged 45 to 65 who received an inactivated influenza vaccine. Both conserved end residues are part of each CDR3. D genes are given only for firm matches. Not every row has a clone size; where given, it reads once, few, many or a size class.

D	V	J	length	size	CDR3	DNA
NA	TRBV4-2	TRBJ1-1	14	few	CASSQEQADTEAFF	TGTGCCAGCAGCCAAGAACAGGCGGACACTGAAGCTTTCTTT
NA	TRBV7-2	TRBJ2-2	15	NA	CASSLMLRNTGELFF	TGTGCCAGCAGCTTAATGCTCCGGAACACCGGGGAGCTGTTTTTT
TRBD2	TRBV7-6	TRBJ2-7	16	few	CASSPWAGSGVYEQYF	TGTGCCAGCAGCCCCTGGGCTGGTAGCGGGGTCTACGAGCAGTACTTC
NA	TRBV6-2/TRBV6-3	TRBJ2-2	16	few	CASSYSQGRNAGELFF	TGTGCCAGCAGTTACTCTCAGGGAAGGAATGCCGGGGAGCTGTTTTTT
TRBD2	TRBV29-1	TRBJ2-3	13	few	CSGTAGGLDTQYF	TGCAGCGGTACGGCGGGAGGGTTAGATACGCAGTATTTT
TRBD2	TRBV6-4	TRBJ2-3	16	NA	CASSEEAGASADTQYF	TGTGCCAGCAGTGAAGAAGCGGGAGCATCCGCAGATACGCAGTATTTT
TRBD2	TRBV7-2	TRBJ2-5	16	NA	CASSLSGGQLKETQYF	TGTGCCAGCAGCCTTAGCGGGGGGCAGTTAAAAGAGACCCAGTACTTC
NA	TRBV7-9	TRBJ2-1	12	many	CASSAQYNEQFF	TGTGCCAGCAGCGCACAGTACAATGAGCAGTTCTTC
TRBD2	TRBV20-1	TRBJ2-7	19	few	CSATIPGLAGVGSSYEQYF	TGCAGTGCCACCATACCGGGACTAGCGGGAGTGGGGAGCTCCTACGAGCAGTACTTC
NA	TRBV12-3/TRBV12-4	TRBJ2-7	14	many	CASGSRGGRDEQYF	TGTGCCAGCGGCAGCCGAGGGGGGAGAGACGAGCAGTACTTC
NA	TRBV4-3	TRBJ2-1	15	many	CASSQDSVLSNEQFF	TGCGCCAGCAGCCAAGACAGCGTCCTATCCAATGAGCAGTTCTTC
NA	TRBV20-1	TRBJ2-7	13	NA	CSARDPQHGEQYF	TGCAGTGCTAGAGATCCCCAACATGGTGAGCAGTACTTC
NA	TRBV3-1	TRBJ2-7	15	NA	CASSQGTGLSIEQYF	TGTGCCAGCAGCCAAGGCACAGGACTCAGTATCGAGCAGTACTTC
NA	TRBV12-3/TRBV12-4	TRBJ1-3	16	few	CASSSPPVVSGNTIYF	TGTGCCAGCAGCAGCCCCCCAGTCGTCTCTGGAAACACCATATATTTT
NA	TRBV7-2	TRBJ2-7	14	NA	CASTQRGFSYEQYF	TGTGCCAGCACCCAGAGGGGTTTCTCCTACGAGCAGTACTTC
TRBD1	TRBV12-3/TRBV12-4	TRBJ2-7	15	few	CASSEGQGYPYEQYF	TGTGCCAGCAGTGAGGGACAGGGGTACCCCTACGAGCAGTACTTC
NA	TRBV20-1	TRBJ2-7	14	NA	CSAREAPGPPEQYF	TGCAGTGCTAGAGAAGCCCCGGGGCCGCCCGAGCAGTACTTC
TRBD2	TRBV12-3/TRBV12-4	TRBJ2-4	14	few	CASSQGLAVVARHF	TGTGCCAGCAGTCAAGGACTAGCGGTTGTGGCCAGGCACTTC
TRBD1	TRBV14	TRBJ1-2	14	few	CASSRTRGLYGYTF	TGTGCCAGCAGCCGGACGAGGGGGCTGTATGGCTACACCTTC
TRBD2	TRBV4-3	TRBJ2-5	19	NA	CASSFTRTSPIRPQETQYF	TGCGCCAGCAGCTTCACCCGGACTAGCCCGATTCGACCCCAAGAGACCCAGTACTTC
TRBD2	TRBV20-1	TRBJ2-1	17	many	CSARDLRRGVSYNEQFF	TGCAGTGCTAGAGATCTAAGGCGGGGGGTCTCCTACAATGAGCAGTTCTTC
TRBD2	TRBV5-1	TRBJ2-2	14	once	CASSYSGRTRELFF	TGCGCCAGCAGCTATTCCGGGAGGACCCGGGAGCTGTTTTTT